This TCR beta chain was found in a study of T cell clonality in common variable immunodeficiency. This clone was observed at least ten times. Its antigen is still unknown. Clones were sequenced by immunoSEQ multiplex PCR, and TCRdb holds only the in-frame ones, with some missing. This sample carries around 40,000 clones, none of them present only once. Study-level results: The cause of increased CVID clonality remains unclear without subpopulation sequencing. Shared TCRbeta clones were fewer between CVID subjects than controls.

The source is a person aged 18 to 75 in good health. The specimen was peripheral blood mononuclear cells.

CDR3 amino acids: CASSDSKGTGDEKLFF. Incomplete CDR3 DNA: TGTGCCAGCTCCGACTCGAAAGGGACAGGAGACGAAAAA. This chain links TRBV18 with TRBJ1-4, with 8 bases lining up with TRBD1. The DNA ends 3 residues before the CDR3 does, and the rest of the CDR3 is filled in from the germline J gene. Germline V lookup: CDR1 KGHSH, CDR2 LQKENI. The CDR3 has 16 amino acids. Losses at the gene ends were 6 bases for V and 8 bases for J; bases not matched to a gene: 14.